The 23 T cell receptor beta chains below were found in one sample sequenced in a study of identical twins. TCRdb called the 5' RACE reads again in MiXCR, with one record for every CDR3 protein. This sample yields some 790,000 distinct CDR3 sequences, of which around a sixth are seen a single time; under 15% belongs to the top ten. Another study also made use of these data, one on T cells expressing NK-cell markers.

Sequencing input: PBMCs. Receptors originate from a woman younger than 30 in good health.

The chain joins TRBV29-1 to TRBJ2-5; either TRBD1 or TRBD2 may fit D (5 bases each). The CDR3 is 16 residues long. V lost 5 bases and J lost 0, with 19 bases in between. Germline loops: CDR1 SQVTM, CDR2 ANQGSEA. CDR3 sequence (DNA): TGCAGCGTTAGGCACCGTCCGGGACGCTACCAAGAGACCCAGTACTTC. Protein product: CSVRHRPGRYQETQYF.

This clonotype has ten or more counts. The V call is TRBV14, the J call TRBJ2-2; D gene unclear. CDR1 is SGHDN, CDR2 FVKESK, per germline. The CDR3 runs to 13 residues. V was cut by 1 base and J by 6 bases, with 6 bases left in between. CDR3 residues: CASSQVFSGELFF. The CDR3 region has the DNA TGTGCCAGCAGCCAAGTGTTCTCCGGGGAGCTGTTTTTT.

The chain links TRBV20-1 to TRBJ1-2; TRBD1 might be the D (5 bases). With 6 bases removed from V and 2 bases from J, the gap between germline ends came to 10 bases. Looked up from germline, CDR1 is DFQATT and CDR2 is SNEGSKA (reference sequence). CDR3 length: 12 amino acids. The CDR3 sequence: CSAGTANYGYTF. The CDR3 coding sequence is TGCAGTGCCGGGACGGCGAACTATGGCTACACCTTC.

This clonotype has only a few counts. The V and J genes are TRBV5-1 and TRBJ2-1; TRBD2 matches 14 bases. CDR1 and CDR2 (germline): SGHRS, YFSETQ. With 4 bases clipped from V and 8 bases from J, the junction kept 2 bases outside the gene matches. The CDR3 is 14 amino acids. CDR3 residues: CASSGTSGRYEQFF. The CDR3 bases are TGCGCCAGCAGCGGGACTAGCGGGAGATATGAGCAGTTCTTC.

There are a few counts of this clonotype. The J gene is TRBJ2-2, the V gene TRBV30, with a weak D call TRBD1 (5 bases). The CDR3 is made up of 13 amino acids. The V gene lost 1 base and the J gene lost 7 bases, with 10 bases spanning the gap. In germline, CDR1 is GTSNPN, CDR2 SVGIG (reference sequence). In DNA, the CDR3 is TGTGCCTGGAGTGGCAGGGATGGCGGGGAGCTGTTTTTT. Amino acid sequence: CAWSGRDGGELFF.

The rearrangement uses TRBV5-1 and TRBJ2-5, with D tentatively TRBD1 or TRBD2 (5 bases each). Germline values: CDR1 SGHRS, CDR2 YFSETQ. The V end was cut by 4 bases, the J end by 1 base, with 20 bases between. The CDR3 is 17 amino acids. The CDR3 region is CASSLYSSGRIQETQYF. The CDR3 DNA reads as TGCGCCAGCAGCCTATACTCATCGGGACGGATCCAAGAGACCCAGTACTTC.

This chain links TRBV5-1 with TRBJ2-5, with 7 bases that match TRBD2. Trimming cost V 0 bases and J 5 bases; bases outside gene matches: 16. The germline V gene has CDR1 SGHRS and CDR2 YFSETQ. The CDR3 runs to 18 residues. As DNA, the CDR3 is TGCGCCAGCAGCTTGGGGGGAGGGCAGCGACCGAAGTGGGAGACCCAGTACTTC. It yields the protein CASSLGGGQRPKWETQYF.

The genes are TRBV3-1 and TRBJ1-3; no clear D. The CDR3 runs to 13 residues. Trimming left V 6 bases short and J 0 bases short, with 6 bases between. Looked up from germline, CDR1 is LGHDT and CDR2 is YNNKEL (reference sequence). CDR3 in amino acids: CASRKVSGNTIYF. The CDR3 DNA follows: TGTGCCAGCAGAAAGGTCTCTGGAAACACCATATATTTT.

The genes are TRBV29-1 and TRBJ2-3; 10 positions agree with TRBD1. The V segment lost 2 bases and the J segment 5 bases; nucleotides outside the gene matches: 4. The germline CDR1 and CDR2 sequences are SQVTM and ANQGSEA. This CDR3 is built from 14 residues. The CDR3, as DNA: TGCAGCGTTGAAATGACAGGGGGCTTAGATACGCAGTATTTT. It is translated as CSVEMTGGLDTQYF.

This clonotype was seen a few times. The V gene is TRBV29-1, the J gene TRBJ2-1; a possible D gene is TRBD1 (6 bases). V was pared by 5 bases and J by 10 bases, with 12 bases between. This CDR3 is 11 amino acids long. The germline CDR1 and CDR2 sequences are SQVTM and ANQGSEA. CDR3 in amino acids: CSVHRDREQFF. CDR3 bases: TGCAGCGTTCACAGGGATCGGGAGCAGTTCTTC.

Only a few counts were recorded for this clonotype. The V call is TRBV5-1, the J call TRBJ1-1; a possible D gene is TRBD1 (6 bases). This CDR3 region has 13 residues. The germline V and J ends were trimmed by 4 bases and 11 bases, with 18 bases remaining between them. From germline, CDR1 is SGHRS and CDR2 YFSETQ. CDR3 sequence: CASSESGQLGAFF. The CDR3, as DNA: TGCGCCAGCAGCGAAAGCGGACAGTTAGGCGCTTTCTTT.

V and J are TRBV6-5 and TRBJ2-1; D unclear. CDR1 and CDR2 (germline): MNHEY, SVGAGI. Trimming pared 2 bases from V and 2 bases from J, leaving 10 bases between. The CDR3 is 15 residues long. Written as DNA, the CDR3 is TGTGCCAGCAGTTACGTGAGTGGGCCCTACAATGAGCAGTTCTTC. Its protein is CASSYVSGPYNEQFF.

The table lists this clonotype with a few counts. This chain connects TRBV18 to TRBJ2-1; 7 positions match TRBD2. The length of the CDR3 is 16 residues. Germline V gene sequence: CDR1 KGHSH, CDR2 LQKENI. V lost 3 bases, J lost 9 bases, and 14 bases stayed unmatched. Here the CDR3 reads CASSPFGAGEFGEQFF. CDR3 in DNA: TGTGCCAGCTCACCTTTCGGGGCGGGAGAGTTTGGTGAGCAGTTCTTC.

The chain uses TRBV28 and TRBJ2-5, with no clear D. There are 14 residues in the CDR3. Trimming cost V 5 bases and J 0 bases, with 10 bases left between them. CDR1 is MDHEN and CDR2 is SYDVKM in the germline V gene. The CDR3 DNA follows: TGTGCCAGCAGTCCCTCTTTCTACCAAGAGACCCAGTACTTC. The encoded protein is CASSPSFYQETQYF.

CDR3: CASSRSGLAIEQYF. The CDR3 region has the DNA TGTGCCAGCAGTCGCTCGGGACTAGCGATAGAGCAGTACTTC. The J gene is TRBJ2-7, the V gene TRBV12-3 or TRBV12-4; TRBD2 matches 10 bases. This CDR3 region has 14 residues. V dropped 5 bases and J dropped 7; count of bases not matched to a gene: 8.

V and J are TRBV11-3 and TRBJ2-5; D is unclear. The CDR3 runs 13 residues. Germline CDR1 SGHNT, CDR2 YENEEA. Trimming removed 8 bases at V and 4 bases at J, with 14 bases between. This CDR3 reads CASGVEFRETQYF. The CDR3 region has the DNA TGTGCCAGCGGCGTCGAATTCCGAGAGACCCAGTACTTC. The whole variable domain, remainder taken from reference TRBV11-3 and TRBJ2-5, is EAGVVQSPRYKIIEKKQPVAFWCNPISGHNTLYWYLQNLGQGPELLIRYENEEAVDDSQLPKDRFSAERLKGVDSTLKIQPAELGDSAVYLCASGVEFRETQYFGPGTRLLVL.

The genes are TRBV5-1 and TRBJ2-7; weak D call: TRBD1 (6 bases). From germline, CDR1 is SGHRS and CDR2 YFSETQ. Trimming left V 0 bases short and J 0 bases short, with 10 bases between. The CDR3 has 15 residues. The chain's CDR3 is CASSLELGGSYEQYF. The CDR3 nucleotides read TGCGCCAGCAGCTTGGAGCTAGGGGGCTCCTACGAGCAGTACTTC.

This chain joins TRBV29-1 and TRBJ2-1, with TRBD2 matching 12 bases. The CDR3 spans 16 residues. Germline V gene sequence: CDR1 SQVTM, CDR2 ANQGSEA. The J segment lost 5 bases and the V segment lost 7 bases, leaving 12 bases of the junction unmatched. The CDR3 bases are TGCAGCGCCCGGAGCCCTAGCGGGAGGGCCCACAATGAGCAGTTCTTC. Translating gives CSARSPSGRAHNEQFF.

The chain uses TRBV27 and TRBJ2-3; D possibly corresponds to TRBD2 (5 bases). V gave up 5 bases and J gave up 11 bases, with 14 bases separating them. This CDR3 has 12 amino acids. Germline V gene lookup returns CDR1 MNHEY and CDR2 SMNVEV (reference sequence). The CDR3 protein is CASSRGGFGQYF. CDR3 in DNA: TGTGCCAGCAGTCGAGGCGGGTTTGGGCAGTATTTT.

This clonotype was counted a few times. The chain uses TRBV5-1 and TRBJ2-7, with TRBD2 matching over 7 bases. The CDR3 loop spans 14 amino acids. Germline lookup yields CDR1 SGHRS and CDR2 YFSETQ. V was clipped by 2 bases and J by 5 bases; unmatched bases: 7. The CDR3 sequence is CASSLGAGADEQYF. As DNA, the CDR3 is TGCGCCAGCAGCTTAGGCGCGGGAGCCGACGAGCAGTACTTC.

This chain links TRBV7-3 with TRBJ2-3, with 8 bases matching TRBD1. The CDR3 is made up of 14 amino acids. J gave up 5 bases and V 5 bases, and 6 bases lay outside the gene matches. Germline CDR1 reads SGHTA; CDR2 reads FQGTGA. CDR3 nucleotide sequence: TGTGCCAGCAGCCAGGACAGGGCAAGAGATACGCAGTATTTT. Translation: CASSQDRARDTQYF.

This clonotype was picked up a small number of times. This chain links TRBV3-1 with TRBJ1-5; 7 nucleotides line up with TRBD1. Germline V gives CDR1 LGHDT, CDR2 YNNKEL (reference sequence). V lost 2 bases and J lost 2; bases outside the gene matches: 6. The CDR3 extends over 16 amino acids. CDR3 bases: TGTGCCAGCAGCCAAAGGGGAACAGGGGGCAATCAGCCCCAGCATTTT. Protein sequence: CASSQRGTGGNQPQHF. Looking up the rest from reference TRBV3-1 and TRBJ1-5 gives the full variable domain: DTAVSQTPKYLVTQMGNDKSIKCEQNLGHDTMYWYKQDSKKFLKIMFSYNNKELIINETVPNRFSPKSPDKAHLNLHINSLELGDSAVYFCASSQRGTGGNQPQHFGDGTRLSIL.

This clonotype has more than one count but fewer than ten. The chain employs TRBV7-9 and TRBJ2-7; 11 bases align to TRBD1. Germline-derived CDR1 and CDR2 are SEHNR and FQNEAQ (reference sequence). J gave up 3 bases and V 5 bases, and 6 bases lay outside the gene matches. The CDR3 spans 15 residues. The CDR3 DNA reads as TGTGCCAGCAGCCAAAGGACAGGGGGCATCTACGAGCAGTACTTC. It yields the protein CASSQRTGGIYEQYF. Variable domain in full (rest from reference TRBV7-9 and TRBJ2-7): DTGVSQNPRHKITKRGQNVTFRCDPISEHNRLYWYRQTLGQGPEFLTYFQNEAQLEKSRLLSDRFSAERPKGSFSTLEIQRTEQGDSAMYLCASSQRTGGIYEQYFGPGTRLTVT.